The source of this T cell receptor beta chain is a study of blood T cell repertoires in COVID-19. The table came from immunoSEQ multiplex PCR; TCRdb's copy has only in-frame clones and leaves some out. The sample includes over 250,000 clones, about 91% of them seen just once. Losses at the gene ends were 6 bases for V and 5 bases for J; bases not matched to a gene: 6. Germline V gene sequence: CDR1 KGHSH, CDR2 LQKENI. This CDR3 is 14 amino acids long. The J gene is TRBJ1-2, the V gene TRBV18, with 10 bases identical to TRBD1. Input material: peripheral blood. This receptor was obtained from an older woman with acute or convalescent COVID-19. In nucleotides, the CDR3 is TGTGCCAGCTCCCCTGGGACAGGGGAATATGGCTACACCTTC. Protein: CASSPGTGEYGYTF.